A single sample is the source of the 5 T cell receptor beta chains below, sequenced in a study of shared clonotypes between healthy human individuals. The repertoire was sequenced with immunoSEQ multiplex PCR; TCRdb's copy has only in-frame clones and lacks some. The table shows around 2,000,000 clones, with less than 95% occurring only once. Terminally differentiated effector memory CD45RA+ cells were left out of the naive CD8 fraction, which was CD45RO-negative and positively selected for CCR7. The sample was naive CD8+ T cells sorted from blood. Every receptor here comes from a man younger than 30 in good health.

The genes are TRBV28 and TRBJ2-1; D remains unclear. This CDR3 is built from 13 residues. The V and J ends lost 2 bases and 9 bases respectively, with 11 bases between them. CDR1 is MDHEN and CDR2 is SYDVKM in the germline V gene. For the CDR3, the DNA is TGTGCCAGCAGTTTAGCCCGCGTCAGTGAGCAGTTCTTC. Amino acids: CASSLARVSEQFF.

V usage is TRBV6-1 and J usage is TRBJ1-5; D not certain. The V and J ends lost 3 bases and 1 base respectively, with 13 bases between them. Germline assignment: CDR1 MNHNS and CDR2 SASEGT. This CDR3 region has 16 residues. The DNA for the CDR3 is TGTGCCAGCAGTGACGGGAGGACGGTCAGCAATCAGCCCCAGCATTTT. Translated, it gives CASSDGRTVSNQPQHF.

The V and J genes are TRBV7-9 and TRBJ2-6; D gene ambiguous. The CDR3 is made up of 17 amino acids. From germline, CDR1 is SEHNR and CDR2 FQNEAQ (reference sequence). V was clipped by 5 bases and J by 1 base, with 15 bases between them. The DNA of the CDR3 is TGTGCCAGCAGCCACATTAACGGCGCTTCTGGGGCCAACGTCCTGACTTTC. It translates to CASSHINGASGANVLTF.

The chain is built from TRBV9 and TRBJ2-2, with a tentative D call TRBD2 (5 bases). V was cut by 6 bases and J by 1 base, with 13 bases left in between. This CDR3 has 15 amino acids. In germline, CDR1 is SGDLS, CDR2 YYNGEE. CDR3 protein: CASTFEGRNTGELFF. The CDR3 nucleotides read TGTGCCAGCACCTTCGAGGGTCGGAACACCGGGGAGCTGTTTTTT.

As to this clone: The sample holds other DNA sequences that translate to the same CDR3. V usage is TRBV13 and J usage is TRBJ2-7; 7 bases fit TRBD1. The CDR3 runs to 13 residues. The V segment lost 6 bases and the J segment 3 bases; nucleotides outside the gene matches: 5. Per germline, CDR1 PRHDT and CDR2 FYEKMQ (reference sequence). CDR3: CASSSDRDYEQYF. CDR3 sequence (DNA): TGTGCCAGCAGTTCCGACAGGGACTACGAGCAGTACTTC.